This TCR beta chain was sequenced in a study of tumor-infiltrating lymphocytes in primary liver carcinoma. About the study: Resection treated the patients' primary liver carcinoma. Patients comprised men and women whose ages fell between 30 and 69 years. Staging placed the tumors at T1-T3 N0M0, and they measured 4.2 to 10 cm across.

Details on this clonotype: A much larger clone sits a single nucleotide away, making a read error possible.

A constant-region primer primed TCR beta cDNA synthesis from 400 to 550 ng of total RNA. Sequencing libraries for TCR beta derived from three nested multiplex PCR rounds that used slightly modified ARM-PCR. The first two PCR rounds, roughly 11 cycles each, used TRBV1-TRBV30 forward primers and a C-beta reverse primer. TCRdb itself ran the multiplex PCR reads through MiXCR, one entry per CDR3 protein. This table holds about 310,000 distinct CDR3 sequences, more than 55% found once. Researchers drew blood RNA from unsorted whole blood and extracted germline DNA as well. The CDR3 is made up of 14 amino acids.

The sequencing sample was made of peripheral blood. The rearrangement uses TRBV12-3 or TRBV12-4 and TRBJ2-7, with TRBD2 identical over 11 bases. The receptor was derived from a man aged 35 to 55 with primary liver carcinoma and hepatitis B virus infection. This CDR3 reads CASSLAGGKVEHYF. The CDR3 DNA sequence: TGTGCCAGCAGTCTAGCGGGAGGAAAGGTCGAGCATTACTTC.